This entry lists 17 T cell receptor beta chains sequenced from one sample in a study of blood T cell repertoires in COVID-19. TCRdb keeps only in-frame clones here, not all; method: immunoSEQ multiplex PCR. The data contain about 440,000 clones, less than 95% of them singletons. Material for sequencing was PBMCs or T cells enriched from blood (not recorded which). These receptors were collected from a man younger than 35 who had recovered from COVID-19.

The genes are TRBV18 and TRBJ2-5, with a tentative D call TRBD1 (6 bases). The V end lost 1 base, the J end lost 3 bases, and 15 bases lay between the germline ends. Germline V gives CDR1 KGHSH, CDR2 LQKENI. This CDR3 has 16 residues. The CDR3 sequence is CASSPRRDTRKETQYF. DNA for the CDR3: TGTGCCAGCTCACCACGACGGGACACCCGAAAAGAGACCCAGTACTTC.

The chain is built from TRBV5-1 and TRBJ1-1; no reliable D call. V lost 2 bases and J 8 bases, leaving 13 bases between the germline ends. The CDR3 length is 13 residues. Looked up from germline, CDR1 is SGHRS and CDR2 is YFSETQ. CDR3 sequence reads: CASSLDPAGEAFF. The DNA of the CDR3 is TGCGCCAGCAGCTTAGACCCCGCAGGAGAAGCTTTCTTT.

The CDR3 loop is CASSHRGLGTEAFF. CDR3 sequence (DNA): TGTGCCAGTAGTCACAGGGGATTGGGCACTGAAGCTTTCTTT. This sequence joins TRBV19 and TRBJ1-1; 7 bases align to TRBD1. In germline, CDR1 is LNHDA, CDR2 SQIVND (reference sequence). With 5 bases clipped from V and 4 bases from J, the junction kept 7 bases outside the gene matches. The CDR3 sequence is 14 residues long.

The chain uses TRBV5-4 and TRBJ1-3, with unresolved D. Trimming left V 0 bases short and J 0 bases short, with 7 bases between. Germline V CDR1 and CDR2: SGHNT, YYREEE (reference sequence). The CDR3 contains 15 residues. The CDR3 protein is CASSLVGSSGNTIYF. The DNA for the CDR3 is TGTGCCAGCAGCTTGGTGGGGAGCTCTGGAAACACCATATATTTT.

The DNA of the CDR3 is TGTGCCAGCAGAGACAGTACCCTCAATGGCTACACCTTC. Residues: CASRDSTLNGYTF. The chain joins TRBV3-1 (or the pseudogene TRBV3-2) to TRBJ1-2; weak D call: TRBD1 (5 bases). Trimming pared 6 bases from V and 6 bases from J, leaving 14 bases between. This CDR3 is 13 amino acids long. Germline V gives CDR1 LGHDT, CDR2 YNNKEL (reference sequence).

V and J are TRBV25-1 and TRBJ1-1; no clear D gene. The CDR3 covers 12 residues. Trimming pared 6 bases from V and 2 bases from J, leaving 7 bases between. Germline V gives CDR1 MGHDK, CDR2 SYGVNS. The CDR3 loop reads CASRDFNTEAFF. The CDR3 DNA follows: TGTGCCAGCAGGGACTTTAACACTGAAGCTTTCTTT.

The chain combines TRBV29-1 with TRBJ2-2; TRBD1 agrees at 8 bases. This CDR3 comprises 15 residues. Germline CDR1 reads SQVTM; CDR2 reads ANQGSEA. V trimming: 5 bases; J trimming: 2 bases; junction bases outside the gene matches: 7. The CDR3 coding sequence is TGCAGCGTTCCCAGGGGGCTTTCAAACACCGGGGAGCTGTTTTTT. This translates into CSVPRGLSNTGELFF.

The chain's CDR3 is CASSQDKAADEQYF. The CDR3 nucleotides read TGCGCCAGCAGCCAAGATAAGGCAGCGGACGAGCAGTACTTC. The chain uses TRBV4-1 and TRBJ2-7, with D maybe TRBD2 (5 bases). Deletions cut 0 bases from V and 5 bases from J, with 11 bases between. Germline CDR1 reads MGHRA; CDR2 reads YSYEKL. CDR3 length equals 14 residues.

V and J are TRBV28 and TRBJ1-5; the match to TRBD1 covers 7 bases. Trimming took 5 bases from V and 4 from J; bases not matched to a gene: 14. The CDR3 is 17 residues long. CDR1 is MDHEN, CDR2 SYDVKM, per germline. This CDR3 reads CASSPYLPGQRNQPQHF. The CDR3 bases are TGTGCCAGCAGTCCCTACCTACCGGGACAGAGAAATCAGCCCCAGCATTTT. The whole variable domain, filled in from reference TRBV28 and TRBJ1-5, reads DVKVTQSSRYLVKRTGEKVFLECVQDMDHENMFWYRQDPGLGLRLIYFSYDVKMKEKGDIPEGYSVSREKKERFSLILESASTNQTSMYLCASSPYLPGQRNQPQHFGDGTRLSIL.

This chain joins TRBV11-3 and TRBJ2-3, with TRBD2 identical over 15 bases. Per germline, CDR1 SGHNT and CDR2 YENEEA. This CDR3 has 16 amino acids. The J segment lost 4 bases and the V segment lost 2 bases, leaving 1 base of the junction unmatched. The CDR3 reads CASSLRTSGGADTQYF. CDR3 DNA: TGTGCCAGCAGCTTAAGGACTAGCGGGGGGGCAGATACGCAGTATTTT.

The chain combines TRBV9 with TRBJ2-5; D might be TRBD2 (6 bases). The length of the CDR3 is 15 residues. Germline CDR1 is SGDLS and CDR2 is YYNGEE. The V end was cut by 4 bases, the J end by 5 bases, with 18 bases between. This chain's CDR3 is CASSRGTGLLETQYF. The CDR3 region has the DNA TGTGCCAGCAGCCGGGGGACTGGACTGCTGGAGACCCAGTACTTC.

The V and J genes are TRBV11-3 and TRBJ2-1; D might be TRBD2 (5 bases). This CDR3 has 12 residues. Germline CDR1 reads SGHNT; CDR2 reads YENEEA. Trimming took 1 base from V and 9 from J, leaving 7 bases between them. The CDR3 bases are TGTGCCAGCAGCTTAGTGGGGAGTGAGCAGTTCTTC. Amino acid sequence: CASSLVGSEQFF. The variable domain in full, with the rest retrieved from reference TRBV11-3 and TRBJ2-1, is EAGVVQSPRYKIIEKKQPVAFWCNPISGHNTLYWYLQNLGQGPELLIRYENEEAVDDSQLPKDRFSAERLKGVDSTLKIQPAELGDSAVYLCASSLVGSEQFFGPGTRLTVL.

V gene TRBV27 combines with J gene TRBJ1-3; TRBD1 aligns across 8 bases. The V gene end was trimmed by 4 bases and the J gene end by 2 bases; junction bases not matched to a gene: 4. Germline V CDR1 and CDR2: MNHEY, SMNVEV (reference sequence). This CDR3 spans 15 amino acids. The CDR3 spells CASSYDRGPGNTIYF. CDR3 DNA sequence: TGTGCCAGCAGTTACGACAGGGGCCCTGGAAACACCATATATTTT.

CDR3 loop: CASSYPRKDRGPNTEAFF. In DNA, the CDR3 is TGTGCCAGCAGCTACCCCCGGAAGGACAGGGGTCCGAACACTGAAGCTTTCTTT. The chain recombines TRBV5-8 with TRBJ1-1; TRBD1 agrees at 9 bases. The CDR3 spans 18 residues. Trimming took 3 bases from V and 1 from J; bases not matched to a gene: 13. Germline V CDR1 and CDR2: SGHTS, YDEGEE.

This sequence joins TRBV5-6 and TRBJ2-6, with 7 bases matching TRBD1. The CDR3 sequence is 16 residues long. The V and J ends lost 0 bases and 2 bases, in that order; junction bases with no gene match: 2. The germline CDR1 and CDR2 sequences are SGHDT and YYEEEE. The CDR3 sequence: CASSLDTGAGANVLTF. Written as DNA, the CDR3 is TGTGCCAGCAGCTTGGACACAGGGGCTGGGGCCAACGTCCTGACTTTC. The full variable domain, with the rest looked up from reference TRBV5-6 and TRBJ2-6, is DAGVTQSPTHLIKTRGQQVTLRCSPKSGHDTVSWYQQALGQGPQFIFQYYEEEERQRGNFPDRFSGHQFPNYSSELNVNALLLGDSALYLCASSLDTGAGANVLTFGAGSRLTVL.

The rearrangement uses TRBV5-1 and TRBJ1-2; D is possibly TRBD1 (5 bases). V dropped 6 bases and J dropped 2 bases, with 17 bases sitting between them. Germline values: CDR1 SGHRS, CDR2 YFSETQ. The CDR3 is 15 residues long. The CDR3 loop reads CASKFGDGLNYGYTF. CDR3 bases: TGCGCCAGCAAATTCGGGGACGGACTAAACTATGGCTACACCTTC.

The rearrangement uses TRBV28 and TRBJ1-2; D is ambiguous. Trimming removed 11 bases at V and 1 base at J, with 5 bases between. Germline CDR1 MDHEN, CDR2 SYDVKM. The CDR3 is 10 residues long. The CDR3 nucleotides are TGTGCCGTCTATAACTATGGCTACACCTTC. Translated, it gives CAVYNYGYTF.